The 31 T cell receptor beta chains below come from one sample, sequenced in a study of CD8 T cells in ankylosing spondylitis. One entry per CDR3 protein results from TCRdb running MiXCR on the 5' RACE reads. The top ten clones hold roughly 3.3% of a sample with more than 400,000 distinct CDR3 sequences, less than 6% of them seen once. Notes on the study in general: Within ankylosing spondylitis blood, a TCR beta motif made up of several highly homologous variants appeared to be characteristic.

The antigens of these receptors remain unknown. Sequenced material: blood, either unsorted or a sorted T cell fraction (not recorded which). The origin of the receptors is a male donor with ankylosing spondylitis.

This clonotype appeared many times. The V gene is TRBV29-1, the J gene TRBJ2-7; 7 bases fit TRBD1. The ends lost 4 bases at V and 0 bases at J; junction bases unmatched: 0. The germline CDR1 and CDR2 sequences are SQVTM and ANQGSEA. The CDR3 runs 12 residues. CDR3 coding DNA: TGCAGCGTTGGGGACAGCTCCTACGAGCAGTACTTC. Translated, it gives CSVGDSSYEQYF.

This clonotype was seen ten or more times. The chain carries TRBV4-3 and TRBJ1-3; D is unresolved. V shed 6 bases and J shed 0 bases, with 12 bases lying between them. The V gene's germline CDR1 is LGHNA and CDR2 YSLEER. This CDR3 region has 15 residues. CDR3 coding DNA: TGCGCCAGCAGAACGTCCGTCGGCTCTGGAAACACCATATATTTT. Translating gives CASRTSVGSGNTIYF.

This clonotype has ten or more counts. The chain uses TRBV3-1 and TRBJ2-1, with D perhaps TRBD2 (5 bases). Trimming left V 3 bases short and J 7 bases short, with 13 bases between. Per germline, CDR1 LGHDT and CDR2 YNNKEL (reference sequence). The CDR3 has 14 amino acids. The CDR3, as DNA: TGTGCCAGCAGCCACGAATGGACTGGGAATGAGCAGTTCTTC. It translates to CASSHEWTGNEQFF.

This clonotype was seen at least ten times. The J gene is TRBJ1-6, the V gene TRBV4-3; 8 bases agree with TRBD1. With V trimmed by 1 base and J by 5 bases, 4 bases remained unmatched. This CDR3 spans 16 amino acids. Germline-derived CDR1 and CDR2 are LGHNA and YSLEER. The CDR3 sequence is CASSQAAGGHNSPLHF. DNA for the CDR3: TGCGCCAGCAGCCAAGCGGCAGGGGGCCATAATTCACCCCTCCACTTT.

The chain links TRBV5-1 to TRBJ2-1; D is unresolved. The germline gives CDR1 SGHRS, CDR2 YFSETQ. Trimming took 0 bases from V and 8 from J, leaving 12 bases between them. The CDR3 is made up of 14 amino acids. The DNA for the CDR3 is TGCGCCAGCAGCTTGGCGGTGGGCGTATATGAGCAGTTCTTC. Translated, it gives CASSLAVGVYEQFF. Based on the CDR3 plus reference TRBV5-1 and TRBJ2-1, the full variable domain is KAGVTQTPRYLIKTRGQQVTLSCSPISGHRSVSWYQQTPGQGLQFLFEYFSETQRNKGNFPGRFSGRQFSNSRSEMNVSTLELGDSALYLCASSLAVGVYEQFFGPGTRLTVL.

This clonotype appeared many times. The chain links TRBV11-2 to TRBJ2-1; TRBD2 might be the D (6 bases). Germline-derived CDR1 and CDR2 are SGHAT and FQNNGV. V lost 4 bases, J lost 3 bases, and 16 bases lay in between. This CDR3 is built from 16 residues. Here the CDR3 reads CASSSIGGDFYNEQFF. CDR3 DNA sequence: TGTGCCAGCAGCTCCATAGGAGGGGACTTCTACAATGAGCAGTTCTTC.

This clonotype was seen repeatedly, ten times or more. The CDR3 here is CATSRDVGQGTEAFF. Written as DNA, the CDR3 is TGTGCCACCAGCAGAGATGTGGGACAGGGCACTGAAGCTTTCTTT. The chain carries TRBV15 and TRBJ1-1; TRBD1 agrees at 9 bases. Germline loops: CDR1 LNHNV, CDR2 YYDKDF (reference sequence). This CDR3 is 15 amino acids long. V was pared by 0 bases and J by 4 bases, with 3 bases of the junction left unmatched.

This sequence joins TRBV21-1 and TRBJ2-7. TRBV21-1 is designated a pseudogene. The CDR3 extends over 13 amino acids. CDR3 sequence reads: CASLSGRAYEQYF. As DNA, the CDR3 is TGTGCCAGCTTAAGCGGGAGGGCCTACGAGCAGTACTTC.

This clonotype was observed many times. This chain links TRBV20-1 with TRBJ2-1; 7 nucleotides agree with TRBD2. J was trimmed by 1 base and V by 3 bases; bases with no gene match: 9. From germline, CDR1 is DFQATT and CDR2 SNEGSKA (reference sequence). The CDR3 has 16 amino acids. Here the CDR3 reads CSARVFAGASYNEQFF. DNA for the CDR3: TGCAGTGCTAGGGTTTTTGCGGGAGCTTCCTACAATGAGCAGTTCTTC.

This clonotype was recorded at least ten times. The chain uses TRBV4-3 and TRBJ2-5; 7 bases are shared with TRBD2. Looked up from germline, CDR1 is LGHNA and CDR2 is YSLEER. The CDR3 sequence is 15 residues long. V lost 5 bases and J lost 5; bases outside the gene matches: 11. The CDR3 protein is CASSEGDGGRETQYF. The CDR3 DNA sequence: TGCGCCAGCAGCGAAGGGGACGGGGGGAGGGAGACCCAGTACTTC.

Of note for this clonotype: A read error is possible here, since a much larger clone lies one base away. The CDR3 sequence: CASSPAAGNSDQPQHF. CDR3 in DNA: TGTGCCAGCTCACCAGCCGCCGGTAATAGCGATCAGCCCCAGCATTTT. V and J are TRBV18 and TRBJ1-5, with D unclear. This CDR3 has 16 residues. Germline loops: CDR1 KGHSH, CDR2 LQKENI.

V is TRBV12-3 or TRBV12-4 and J is TRBJ2-7; D is perhaps TRBD1 or TRBD2 (5 bases each). V was clipped by 3 bases and J by 6 bases, with 15 bases between them. CDR3 length equals 14 residues. In nucleotides, the CDR3 is TGTGCCAGCAGTTTGATCGGGGAAAGGGGCGAGCAGTACTTC. Its translation is CASSLIGERGEQYF.

In this sample, this clonotype turned up many times. The CDR3 DNA reads TGTGCCAGCAGCACTGCCTCCTGGACGGGGACTGAAGCTTTCTTT. Its protein product is CASSTASWTGTEAFF. The J gene is TRBJ1-1, the V gene TRBV9; D not resolved. The CDR3 consists of 15 residues. Trimming shortened V by 4 bases and J by 5 bases, and 18 bases separated the two germline ends. Germline CDR1 SGDLS, CDR2 YYNGEE.

This clonotype was observed at least ten times. The chain uses TRBV7-2 and TRBJ2-1; D remains ambiguous. The CDR3 spans 16 residues. The germline V gene has CDR1 SGHTA and CDR2 FQGNSA. Trimming removed 5 bases from V and 3 bases from J, with 17 bases in between. DNA of the CDR3: TGTGCCAGCAGCGTCCAGCGCGAGCTCTTCTACAATGAGCAGTTCTTC. As protein: CASSVQRELFYNEQFF. Full variable domain (outside the CDR3, taken from reference TRBV7-2 and TRBJ2-1): GAGVSQSPSNKVTEKGKDVELRCDPISGHTALYWYRQSLGQGLEFLIYFQGNSAPDKSGLPSDRFSAERTGGSVSTLTIQRTQQEDSAVYLCASSVQRELFYNEQFFGPGTRLTVL.

This clonotype was found a few times. The V and J genes are TRBV7-2 and TRBJ2-3; D unresolved. Germline V gene data show CDR1 as SGHTA and CDR2 as FQGNSA. The CDR3 covers 15 residues. V lost 5 bases to trimming and J lost 0 bases, with 12 bases between them. CDR3 nucleotide sequence: TGTGCCAGCAGCCCCCAGGTCGGTAGCACAGATACGCAGTATTTT. The encoded protein is CASSPQVGSTDTQYF.

This clonotype was seen ten or more times. The V and J genes are TRBV7-2 and TRBJ1-2; no reliable D call. CDR1 SGHTA and CDR2 FQGNSA come from the germline V gene. Trimming shortened V by 6 bases and J by 5 bases, and 13 bases separated the two germline ends. CDR3 size: 13 residues. Here the CDR3 DNA reads TGTGCCAGCAGGAACCCCTCTCAGTATGGCTACACCTTC. This gives the protein CASRNPSQYGYTF.

This clonotype was counted ten times or more. This rearrangement joins TRBV18 to TRBJ2-7; 7 bases line up with TRBD2. Germline V gene lookup returns CDR1 KGHSH and CDR2 LQKENI. V lost 6 bases, J lost 3 bases, and 8 bases stayed unmatched. The CDR3 covers 14 residues. The DNA for the CDR3 is TGTGCCAGCTCCCCGTCGGGGAGGGACTACGAGCAGTACTTC. Amino acids: CASSPSGRDYEQYF. Full variable domain (outside the CDR3, taken from reference TRBV18 and TRBJ2-7): NAGVMQNPRHLVRRRGQEARLRCSPMKGHSHVYWYRQLPEEGLKFMVYLQKENIIDESGMPKERFSAEFPKEGPSILRIQQVVRGDSAAYFCASSPSGRDYEQYFGPGTRLTVT.

This clonotype was counted ten times or more. This chain connects TRBV4-2 to TRBJ1-1; D perhaps matches TRBD1 (5 bases). The CDR3 has 15 residues. In germline, CDR1 is LGHNA, CDR2 YNFKEQ. V was pared by 5 bases and J by 1 base, with 14 bases between. The CDR3 sequence is CASSSGGGPNTEAFF. The CDR3 nucleotides read TGTGCCAGCAGCTCCGGGGGTGGCCCGAACACTGAAGCTTTCTTT.

Ten or more counts support this clonotype. V gene TRBV20-1 combines with J gene TRBJ1-5; weak D call: TRBD1 (5 bases). The CDR3 runs 11 residues. The germline V gene encodes CDR1 DFQATT and CDR2 SNEGSKA (reference sequence). V was trimmed by 4 bases and J by 9 bases, leaving 10 bases between them. The CDR3 DNA reads as TGCAGTGCTACCCTAAGGGGGCCCCAGCATTTT. This sequence encodes CSATLRGPQHF.

There are many counts of this clonotype. One end of the junction is discordant with germline, which a read error may explain. The CDR3, as DNA: TGTGCCAGCACCTTAGGGAGCTCCTATAATTCACCCCTCCACTTT. Translation: CASTLGSSYNSPLHF. This chain links TRBV7-6 with TRBJ1-6; D remains ambiguous. This CDR3 is built from 15 residues. Germline values: CDR1 SGHVS, CDR2 FNYEAQ.

This clonotype was detected ten times or more. The rearrangement joins TRBV7-2 to TRBJ1-5; no clear D. Germline values: CDR1 SGHTA, CDR2 FQGNSA. Deletions cut 4 bases from V and 3 bases from J, with 16 bases between. CDR3 length equals 16 residues. Here the CDR3 reads CASSSQQERFNQPQHF. The DNA for the CDR3 is TGTGCCAGCAGCTCCCAACAAGAGAGGTTCAATCAGCCCCAGCATTTT.

This clonotype was observed at least ten times. The V and J genes are TRBV7-9 and TRBJ2-1; D unclear. The CDR3 consists of 14 residues. V was cut by 6 bases and J by 2 bases, with 11 bases left in between. The germline V gene has CDR1 SEHNR and CDR2 FQNEAQ (reference sequence). The CDR3 loop reads CASSMTGTYNEQFF. The CDR3 DNA sequence: TGTGCCAGCAGTATGACGGGTACCTACAATGAGCAGTTCTTC.

This clonotype was found many times. This chain joins TRBV5-1 and TRBJ2-7, with D possibly matching TRBD2 (5 bases). The CDR3 runs to 16 residues. Trimming removed 3 bases at V and 1 base at J, with 17 bases between. CDR1 is SGHRS, CDR2 YFSETQ, per germline. The CDR3 sequence: CASSSEVDSLSYEQYF. The DNA of the CDR3 is TGCGCCAGCAGCTCGGAGGTGGACTCCTTATCCTACGAGCAGTACTTC.

V usage is TRBV12-2 and J usage is TRBJ2-2. TRBV12-2 is recorded as a pseudogene. The CDR3 runs to 16 residues. Here the CDR3 DNA reads TGTGCAAGTCGCTTAGATGCACCAAGGGACACCGGGGAGCTGTTTTTT. It encodes CASRLDAPRDTGELFF.

This clonotype was seen repeatedly, ten times or more. The V and J genes are TRBV12-3 or TRBV12-4 and TRBJ1-2; TRBD1 agrees at 7 bases. V trimming: 4 bases; J trimming: 5 bases; junction bases outside the gene matches: 13. The CDR3 sequence is 16 residues long. The CDR3 loop reads CASSYGPTGKTYGYTF. The DNA of the CDR3 is TGTGCCAGCAGTTACGGCCCGACAGGGAAAACTTATGGCTACACCTTC.

This clonotype was recorded many times. The chain recombines TRBV6-5 with TRBJ1-2; 7 bases are shared with TRBD1. V gave up 4 bases and J gave up 6 bases; unmatched junction bases: 5. This CDR3 is built from 13 residues. Germline CDR1 MNHEY, CDR2 SVGAGI. The chain's CDR3 is CASSSDRAHGYTF. The CDR3 DNA is TGTGCCAGCAGTTCCGACAGGGCGCATGGCTACACCTTC.

The sample holds many counts of this clonotype. The CDR3 spells CASRQKGGPVETQYF. CDR3 in DNA: TGTGCCAGCCGGCAAAAGGGAGGGCCTGTGGAGACCCAGTACTTC. This chain uses TRBV12-3 or TRBV12-4 with TRBJ2-5; 7 bases are shared with TRBD2. This CDR3 spans 15 amino acids. The junction had 14 bases not matched to a gene; V was cut back by 8 bases and J by 5 bases.

This clonotype was seen many times. The chain employs TRBV7-9 and TRBJ2-1; 7 positions match TRBD1. CDR1 SEHNR and CDR2 FQNEAQ come from the germline V gene (reference sequence). The CDR3 is 16 residues long. Trimming at V came to 2 bases and at J to 2 bases, leaving 6 bases not matched to a gene. CDR3 protein: CASSLPRGNAYNEQFF. CDR3 sequence (DNA): TGTGCCAGCAGCTTACCCAGGGGGAATGCCTACAATGAGCAGTTCTTC.

This clonotype appeared a few times. This rearrangement joins TRBV27 to TRBJ2-5; a weak D match, TRBD2 (5 bases). Germline values: CDR1 MNHEY, CDR2 SMNVEV (reference sequence). V was clipped by 2 bases and J by 5 bases, with 9 bases between them. This CDR3 contains 13 residues. This CDR3 reads CASSLGWEETQYF. The CDR3 nucleotides read TGTGCCAGCAGTTTAGGGTGGGAGGAGACCCAGTACTTC.

The CDR3 region is CASDPGQGGNEQFF. The CDR3 DNA follows: TGTGCCAGCGACCCGGGACAGGGAGGCAATGAGCAGTTCTTC. This sequence joins TRBV5-6 and TRBJ2-1; TRBD1 matches at 9 bases. V lost 7 bases to trimming and J lost 6 bases; unmatched junction nucleotides: 8. CDR1 is SGHDT and CDR2 is YYEEEE in the germline V gene. This CDR3 has 14 amino acids.

This chain joins TRBV4-1 and TRBJ2-3, with D possibly being TRBD1 (6 bases). CDR1 MGHRA and CDR2 YSYEKL come from the germline V gene. Trimming stripped 5 bases from V and 0 bases from J, with 24 bases between. The CDR3 covers 19 residues. The CDR3 here is CASSLSYAGASFSTDTQYF. CDR3 DNA: TGCGCCAGCAGCTTATCGTACGCAGGGGCCTCCTTTAGCACAGATACGCAGTATTTT.